The TCR beta chain described here comes from a study of T cell responses to AZD1222 COVID-19 vaccine. Study background: Second-dose groups at about 4 or about 12 weeks were pooled. Findings and caveats of the study: Sampling captured repertoires only after the peak T cell response. Seropositivity was recorded at baseline in only 6 or 7 AZD1222 recipients.

As regards this clone: Its antigen is still unknown.

This CDR3 is 14 amino acids long. The V end lost 2 bases, the J end lost 5 bases, and 11 bases lay between the germline ends. Germline assignment: CDR1 MNHEY and CDR2 SVGAGI. The protocol was immunoSEQ multiplex PCR, while the TCRdb copy is restricted to in-frame clones and leaves out a portion. The sample shows about 97,000 clones, nearly 90% of them seen only once. V is TRBV6-5 and J is TRBJ2-3; D is possibly TRBD1 (5 bases). The sequences come from peripheral blood, collected on day 0 of AZD1222 vaccination. The TCR originated in an adult in good health. As DNA, the CDR3 is TGTGCCAGCAGTTACGTCCAGGGTAGAGATACGCAGTATTTT. Its protein is CASSYVQGRDTQYF.